This TCR beta chain was captured by sequencing in a study of T cell responses to AZD1222 COVID-19 vaccine. Study-wide points: Vaccine-associated CD4 TCRs spanned spike, dominant at 160-218 and 743-854. A reported finding is that nearly half of spike-specific TCRs target unmutated variant regions. Donors, mostly white British, included more females; clonal diversity was possibly underestimated.

Data came from immunoSEQ multiplex PCR; TCRdb stores just in-frame clones and leaves some out. The table includes fewer than 120,000 clones, 88% detected once. This clone was observed once. Its antigen is undetermined. V lost 4 bases and J 0 bases, leaving 4 bases between the germline ends. The CDR3 totals 14 residues. Germline V gives CDR1 MGHDK, CDR2 SYGVNS. Sample: peripheral blood, taken on day 0 of AZD1222 vaccination. The sequence came from an adult in good health. The chain carries TRBV25-1 and TRBJ2-6; D remains ambiguous. CDR3 DNA sequence: TGTGCCAGCAGTGCTGGCTCTGGGGCCAACGTCCTGACTTTC. Protein product: CASSAGSGANVLTF.